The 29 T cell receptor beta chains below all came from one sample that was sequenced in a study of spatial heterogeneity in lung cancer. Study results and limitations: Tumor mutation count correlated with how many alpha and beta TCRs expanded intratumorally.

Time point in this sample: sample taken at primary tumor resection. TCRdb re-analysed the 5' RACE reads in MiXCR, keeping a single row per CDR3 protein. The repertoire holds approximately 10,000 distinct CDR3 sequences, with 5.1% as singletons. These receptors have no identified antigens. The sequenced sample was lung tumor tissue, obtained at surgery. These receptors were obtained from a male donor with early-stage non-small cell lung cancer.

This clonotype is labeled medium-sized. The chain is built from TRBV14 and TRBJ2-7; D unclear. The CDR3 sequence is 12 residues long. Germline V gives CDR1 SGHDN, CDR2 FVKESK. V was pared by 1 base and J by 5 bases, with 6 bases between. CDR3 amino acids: CASSQVFHEQYF. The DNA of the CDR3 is TGTGCCAGCAGCCAAGTTTTCCACGAGCAGTACTTC.

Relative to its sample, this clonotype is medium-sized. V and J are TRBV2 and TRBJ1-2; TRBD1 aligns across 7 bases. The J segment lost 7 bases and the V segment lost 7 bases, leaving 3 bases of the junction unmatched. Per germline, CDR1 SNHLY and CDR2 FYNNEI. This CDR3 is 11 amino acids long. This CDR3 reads CASTPGGGYTF. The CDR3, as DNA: TGTGCCAGCACCCCAGGGGGTGGCTACACCTTC.

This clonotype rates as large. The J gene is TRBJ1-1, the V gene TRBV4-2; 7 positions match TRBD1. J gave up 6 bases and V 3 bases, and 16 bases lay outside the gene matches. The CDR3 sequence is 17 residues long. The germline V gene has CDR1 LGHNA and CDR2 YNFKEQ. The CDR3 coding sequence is TGTGCCAGCAGCCACCCCTGGACCGGGACAGCTCTTCCTGAAGCTTTCTTT. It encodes CASSHPWTGTALPEAFF.

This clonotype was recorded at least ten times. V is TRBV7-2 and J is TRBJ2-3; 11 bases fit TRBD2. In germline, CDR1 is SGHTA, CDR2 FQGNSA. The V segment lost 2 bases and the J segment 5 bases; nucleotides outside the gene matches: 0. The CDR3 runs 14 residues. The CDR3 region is CASSLTSGRDTQYF. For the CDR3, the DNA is TGTGCCAGCAGCTTAACTAGCGGGAGAGATACGCAGTATTTT.

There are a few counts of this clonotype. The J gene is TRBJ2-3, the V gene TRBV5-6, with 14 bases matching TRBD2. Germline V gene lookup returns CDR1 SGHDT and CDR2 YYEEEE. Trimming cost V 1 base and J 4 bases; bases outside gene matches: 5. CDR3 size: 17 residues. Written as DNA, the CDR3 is TGTGCCAGCAGCTTGCCGGGACTAGCGGGAGAGTCAGATACGCAGTATTTT. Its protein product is CASSLPGLAGESDTQYF.

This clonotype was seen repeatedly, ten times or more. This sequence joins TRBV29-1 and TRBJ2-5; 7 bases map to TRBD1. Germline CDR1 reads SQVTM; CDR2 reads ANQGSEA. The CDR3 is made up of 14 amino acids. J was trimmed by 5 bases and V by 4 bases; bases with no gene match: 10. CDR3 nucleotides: TGCAGCGTTGCGATGACAGGGCCGGGGGAGACCCAGTACTTC. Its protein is CSVAMTGPGETQYF. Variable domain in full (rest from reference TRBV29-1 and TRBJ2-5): SAVISQKPSRDICQRGTSLTIQCQVDSQVTMMFWYRQQPGQSLTLIATANQGSEATYESGFVIDKFPISRPNLTFSTLTVSNMSPEDSSIYLCSVAMTGPGETQYFGPGTRLLVL.

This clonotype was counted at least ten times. CDR3 sequence (DNA): TGCGCCAGCAGTTGGGAGAGGGGCATAGATACGCAGTATTTT. Encoded protein: CASSWERGIDTQYF. The V gene is TRBV5-1, the J gene TRBJ2-3, with D perhaps assigned TRBD1 or TRBD2 (5 bases each). CDR1 SGHRS and CDR2 YFSETQ come from the germline V gene. V was shortened by 5 bases and J by 5 bases, with 15 bases between the two germline ends. This CDR3 comprises 14 residues.

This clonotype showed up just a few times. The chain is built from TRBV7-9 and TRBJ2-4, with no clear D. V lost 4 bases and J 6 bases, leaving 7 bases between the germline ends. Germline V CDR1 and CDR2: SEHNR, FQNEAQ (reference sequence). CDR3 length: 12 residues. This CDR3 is CASSSNGNIQYF. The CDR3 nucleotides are TGTGCCAGCAGCTCCAATGGAAACATTCAGTACTTC.

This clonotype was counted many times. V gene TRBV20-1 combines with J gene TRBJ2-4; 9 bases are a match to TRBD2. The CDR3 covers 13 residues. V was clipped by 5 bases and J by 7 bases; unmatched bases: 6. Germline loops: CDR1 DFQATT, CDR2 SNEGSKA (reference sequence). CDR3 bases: TGCAGTGCTTTCTTAGCGGGAGTGAACATTCAGTACTTC. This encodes CSAFLAGVNIQYF.

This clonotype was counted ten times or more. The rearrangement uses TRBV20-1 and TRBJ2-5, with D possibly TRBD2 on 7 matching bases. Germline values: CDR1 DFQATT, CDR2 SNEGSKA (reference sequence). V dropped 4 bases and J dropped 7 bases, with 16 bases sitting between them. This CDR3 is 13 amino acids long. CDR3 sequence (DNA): TGCAGTGCTACTGGGGGGGGGCCCATGACCCAGTACTTC. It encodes CSATGGGPMTQYF.

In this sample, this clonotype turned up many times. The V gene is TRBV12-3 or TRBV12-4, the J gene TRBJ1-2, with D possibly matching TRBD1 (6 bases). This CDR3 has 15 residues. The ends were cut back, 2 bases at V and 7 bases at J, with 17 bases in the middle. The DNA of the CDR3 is TGTGCCAGCAGTTTACCGGGACAAACTAATGGTGGCTACACCTTC. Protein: CASSLPGQTNGGYTF.

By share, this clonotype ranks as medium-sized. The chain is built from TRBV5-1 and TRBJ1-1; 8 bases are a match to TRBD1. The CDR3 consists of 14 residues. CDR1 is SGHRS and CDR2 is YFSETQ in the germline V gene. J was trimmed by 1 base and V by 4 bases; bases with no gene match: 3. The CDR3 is CASSRGTGNTEAFF. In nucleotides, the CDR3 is TGCGCCAGCAGCCGTGGGACAGGGAACACTGAAGCTTTCTTT. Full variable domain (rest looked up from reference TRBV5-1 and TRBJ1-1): KAGVTQTPRYLIKTRGQQVTLSCSPISGHRSVSWYQQTPGQGLQFLFEYFSETQRNKGNFPGRFSGRQFSNSRSEMNVSTLELGDSALYLCASSRGTGNTEAFFGQGTRLTVV.

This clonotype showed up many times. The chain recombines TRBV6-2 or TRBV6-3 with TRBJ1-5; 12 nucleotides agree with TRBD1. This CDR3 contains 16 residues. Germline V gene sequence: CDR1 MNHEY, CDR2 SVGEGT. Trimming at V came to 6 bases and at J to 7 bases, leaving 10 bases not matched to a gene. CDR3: CASSPPGQGARQPQHF. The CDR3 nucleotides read TGTGCCAGCAGCCCCCCGGGACAGGGGGCTCGCCAGCCCCAGCATTTT.

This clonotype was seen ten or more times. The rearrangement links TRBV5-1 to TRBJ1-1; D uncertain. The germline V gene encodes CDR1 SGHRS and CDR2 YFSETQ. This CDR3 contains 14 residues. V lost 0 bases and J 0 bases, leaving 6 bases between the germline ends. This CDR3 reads CASSLARMNTEAFF. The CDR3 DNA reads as TGCGCCAGCAGCTTGGCGCGTATGAACACTGAAGCTTTCTTT.

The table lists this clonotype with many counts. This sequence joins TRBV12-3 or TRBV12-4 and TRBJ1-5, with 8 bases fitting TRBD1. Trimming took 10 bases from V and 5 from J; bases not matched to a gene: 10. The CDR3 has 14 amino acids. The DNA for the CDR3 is TGTGCCACAACGACAGGGGCGGTCGATCAGCCCCAGCATTTT. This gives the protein CATTTGAVDQPQHF.

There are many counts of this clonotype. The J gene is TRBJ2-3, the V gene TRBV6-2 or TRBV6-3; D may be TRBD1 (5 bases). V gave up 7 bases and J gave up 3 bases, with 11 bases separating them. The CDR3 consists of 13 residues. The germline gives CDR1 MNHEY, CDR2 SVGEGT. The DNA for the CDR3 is TGTGCCAGCATTCTAAAGGGGACAGATACGCAGTATTTT. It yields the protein CASILKGTDTQYF.

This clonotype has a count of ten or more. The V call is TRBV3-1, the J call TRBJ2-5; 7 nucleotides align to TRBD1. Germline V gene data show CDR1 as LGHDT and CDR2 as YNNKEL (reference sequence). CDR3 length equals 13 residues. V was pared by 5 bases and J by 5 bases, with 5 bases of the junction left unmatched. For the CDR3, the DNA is TGTGCCAGCAGCATACAGGGGCTGGAGACCCAGTACTTC. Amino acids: CASSIQGLETQYF.

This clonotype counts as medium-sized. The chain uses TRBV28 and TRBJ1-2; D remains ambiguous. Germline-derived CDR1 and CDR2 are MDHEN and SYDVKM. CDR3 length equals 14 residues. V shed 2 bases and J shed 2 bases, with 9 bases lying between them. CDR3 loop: CASSLGGPNYGYTF. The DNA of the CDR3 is TGTGCCAGCAGTTTAGGAGGGCCCAACTATGGCTACACCTTC.

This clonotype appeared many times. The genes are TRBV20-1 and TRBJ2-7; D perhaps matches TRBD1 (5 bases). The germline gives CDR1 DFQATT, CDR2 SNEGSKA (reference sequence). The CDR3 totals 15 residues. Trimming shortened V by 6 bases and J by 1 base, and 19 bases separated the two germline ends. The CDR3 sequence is CSAYAQGSLSYEQYF. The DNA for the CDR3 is TGCAGTGCGTACGCTCAGGGTAGTTTGTCCTACGAGCAGTACTTC.

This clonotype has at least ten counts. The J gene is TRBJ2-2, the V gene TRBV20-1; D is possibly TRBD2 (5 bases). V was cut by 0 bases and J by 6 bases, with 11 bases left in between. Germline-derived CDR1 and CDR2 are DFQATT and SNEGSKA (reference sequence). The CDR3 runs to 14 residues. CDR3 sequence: CSARDLGAAGELFF. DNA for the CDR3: TGCAGTGCTAGAGATTTGGGAGCTGCCGGGGAGCTGTTTTTT.

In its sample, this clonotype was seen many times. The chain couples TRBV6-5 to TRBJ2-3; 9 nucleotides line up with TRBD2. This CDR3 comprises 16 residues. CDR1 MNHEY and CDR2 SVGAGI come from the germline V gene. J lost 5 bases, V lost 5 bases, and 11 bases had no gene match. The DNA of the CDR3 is TGTGCCAGCAGTAACGGCGTGGGACTAGCCGGAGATACGCAGTATTTT. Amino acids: CASSNGVGLAGDTQYF.

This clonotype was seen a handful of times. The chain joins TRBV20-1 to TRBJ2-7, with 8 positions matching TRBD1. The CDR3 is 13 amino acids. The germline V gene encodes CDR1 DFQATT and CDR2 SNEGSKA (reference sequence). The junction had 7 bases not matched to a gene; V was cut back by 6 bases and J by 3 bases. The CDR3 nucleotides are TGCAGTGCGGACCCGGACAGGGTCTACGAGCAGTACTTC. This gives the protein CSADPDRVYEQYF.

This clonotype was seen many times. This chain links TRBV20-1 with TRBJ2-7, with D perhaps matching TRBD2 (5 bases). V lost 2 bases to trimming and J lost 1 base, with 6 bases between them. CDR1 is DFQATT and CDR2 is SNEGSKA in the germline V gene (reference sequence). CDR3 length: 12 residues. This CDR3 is CSARRGSYEQYF. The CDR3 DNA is TGCAGTGCTAGACGGGGTTCCTACGAGCAGTACTTC.

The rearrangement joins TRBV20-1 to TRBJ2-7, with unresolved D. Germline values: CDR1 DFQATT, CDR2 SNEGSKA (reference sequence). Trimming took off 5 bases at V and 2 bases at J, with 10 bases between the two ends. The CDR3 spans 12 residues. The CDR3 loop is CSAVGTAYEQYF. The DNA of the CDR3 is TGCAGTGCTGTGGGAACCGCCTACGAGCAGTACTTC.

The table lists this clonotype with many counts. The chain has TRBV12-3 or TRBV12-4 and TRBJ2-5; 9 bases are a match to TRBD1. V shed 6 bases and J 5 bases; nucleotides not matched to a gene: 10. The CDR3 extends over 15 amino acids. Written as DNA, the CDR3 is TGTGCCAGCAGACCCGGACAGGGGAGTTGGGAGACCCAGTACTTC. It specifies CASRPGQGSWETQYF.

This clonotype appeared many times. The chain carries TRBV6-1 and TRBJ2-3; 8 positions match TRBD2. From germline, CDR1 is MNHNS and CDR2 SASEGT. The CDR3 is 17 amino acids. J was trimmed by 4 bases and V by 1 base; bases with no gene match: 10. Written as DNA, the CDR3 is TGTGCCAGCAGTGAAGGACGAGGACTAGCAAGCGCAGATACGCAGTATTTT. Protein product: CASSEGRGLASADTQYF.

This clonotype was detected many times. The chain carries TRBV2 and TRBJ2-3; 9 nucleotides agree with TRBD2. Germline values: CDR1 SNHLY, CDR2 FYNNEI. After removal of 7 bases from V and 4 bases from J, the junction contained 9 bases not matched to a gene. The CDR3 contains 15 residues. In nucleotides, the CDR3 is TGTGCCAGCACCCTCCGGCTAGCGGGATCAGATACGCAGTATTTT. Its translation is CASTLRLAGSDTQYF.

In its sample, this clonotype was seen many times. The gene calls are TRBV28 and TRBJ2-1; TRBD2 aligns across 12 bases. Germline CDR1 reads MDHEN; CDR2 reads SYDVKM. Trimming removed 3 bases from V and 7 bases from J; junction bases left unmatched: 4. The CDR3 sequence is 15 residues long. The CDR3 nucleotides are TGTGCCAGCAGTTTGAGACTAGCGGGAGCGAATGAGCAGTTCTTC. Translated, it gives CASSLRLAGANEQFF.

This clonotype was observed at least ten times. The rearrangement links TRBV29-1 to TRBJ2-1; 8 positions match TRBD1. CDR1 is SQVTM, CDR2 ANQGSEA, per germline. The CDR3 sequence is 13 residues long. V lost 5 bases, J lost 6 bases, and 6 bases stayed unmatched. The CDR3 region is CSVRRTGSNEQFF. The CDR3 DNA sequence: TGCAGCGTTCGTCGGACAGGGTCCAATGAGCAGTTCTTC.